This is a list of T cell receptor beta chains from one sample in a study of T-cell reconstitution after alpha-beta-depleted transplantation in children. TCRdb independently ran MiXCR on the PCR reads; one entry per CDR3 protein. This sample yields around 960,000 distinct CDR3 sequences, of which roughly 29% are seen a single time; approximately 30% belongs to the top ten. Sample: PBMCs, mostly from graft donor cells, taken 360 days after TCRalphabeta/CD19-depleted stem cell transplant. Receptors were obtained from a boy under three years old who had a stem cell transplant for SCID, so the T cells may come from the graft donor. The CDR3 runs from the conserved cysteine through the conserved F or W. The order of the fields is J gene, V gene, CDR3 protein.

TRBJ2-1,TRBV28,CASSSPGQHYNEQFF
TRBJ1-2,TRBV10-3,CAISTGQGAYGYTF
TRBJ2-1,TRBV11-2,CASSLYRGFHEQFF
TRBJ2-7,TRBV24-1,CATSAASPWAGGPYEQYF
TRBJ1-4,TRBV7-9,CATKGAPEKLFF
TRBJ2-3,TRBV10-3,CAILKSDTQYF
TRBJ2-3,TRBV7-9,CAGGQGSTDTQYF
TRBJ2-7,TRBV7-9,CASSATGGSDEQYF
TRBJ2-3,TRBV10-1,CASSESKRGGTDTQYF
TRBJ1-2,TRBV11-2,CASSLDQRTGYGYTF
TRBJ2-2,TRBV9,CASSVLAGSGVELFF
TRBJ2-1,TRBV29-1,CSVDERGGYNEQFF
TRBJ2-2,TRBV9,CASTSSGGPNTGELFF
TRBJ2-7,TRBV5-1,CASSLEGYTGEQYF
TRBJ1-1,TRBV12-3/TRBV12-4,CASSFSGALNTEAFF
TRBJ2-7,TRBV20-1,CSARDVLQGGYEQYF
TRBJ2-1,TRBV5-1,CASSGGGQYNEQFF
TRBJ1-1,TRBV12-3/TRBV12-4,CASQPEGEVSEAFF
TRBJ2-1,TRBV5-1,CASSTGTPSYNEQFF
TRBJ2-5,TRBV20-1,CSASRGGDQETQYF
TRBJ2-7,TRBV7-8,CASSSTGPEQYF
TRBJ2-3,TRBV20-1,CSATKGYSTDTQYF
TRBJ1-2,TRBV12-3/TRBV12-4,CASSFLWDRMARGGYTF
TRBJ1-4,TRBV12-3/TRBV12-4,CASSLVTTNEKLFF
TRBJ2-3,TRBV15,CATAGEGTDTQYF
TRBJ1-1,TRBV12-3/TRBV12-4,CASSLGTPGGLNTEAFF
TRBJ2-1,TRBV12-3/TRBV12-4,CASTKGQGGNNEQFF
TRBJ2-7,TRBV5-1,CASSLVGSPGAYEQYF
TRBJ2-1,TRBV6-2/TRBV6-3,CASRRPDGYNEQFF
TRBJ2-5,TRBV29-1,CSVEDQNRLLGTQYF
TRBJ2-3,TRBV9,CASSVGTGSSYGTDTQYF